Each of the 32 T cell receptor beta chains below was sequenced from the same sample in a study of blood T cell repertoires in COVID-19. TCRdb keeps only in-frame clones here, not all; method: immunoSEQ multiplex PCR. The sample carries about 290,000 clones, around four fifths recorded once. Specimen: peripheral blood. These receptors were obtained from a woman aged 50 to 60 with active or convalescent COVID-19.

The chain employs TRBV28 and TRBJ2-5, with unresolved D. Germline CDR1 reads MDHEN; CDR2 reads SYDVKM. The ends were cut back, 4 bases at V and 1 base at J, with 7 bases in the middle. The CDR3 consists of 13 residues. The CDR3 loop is CASSYFLQETQYF. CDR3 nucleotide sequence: TGTGCCAGCAGTTATTTTCTCCAAGAGACCCAGTACTTC.

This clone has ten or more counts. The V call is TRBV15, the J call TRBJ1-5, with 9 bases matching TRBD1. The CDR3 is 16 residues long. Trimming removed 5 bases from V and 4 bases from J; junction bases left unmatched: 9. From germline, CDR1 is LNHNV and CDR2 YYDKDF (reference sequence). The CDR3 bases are TGTGCCACCAGCGCCCATCCGGGACAGGGAAATCAGCCCCAGCATTTT. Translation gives CATSAHPGQGNQPQHF.

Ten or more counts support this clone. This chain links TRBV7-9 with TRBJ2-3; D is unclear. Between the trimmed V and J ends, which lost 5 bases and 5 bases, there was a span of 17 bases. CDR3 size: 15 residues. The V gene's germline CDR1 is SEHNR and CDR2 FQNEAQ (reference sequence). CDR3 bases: TGTGCCAGCAGCCCCCATCCCCGCACCGGAGATACGCAGTATTTT. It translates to CASSPHPRTGDTQYF.

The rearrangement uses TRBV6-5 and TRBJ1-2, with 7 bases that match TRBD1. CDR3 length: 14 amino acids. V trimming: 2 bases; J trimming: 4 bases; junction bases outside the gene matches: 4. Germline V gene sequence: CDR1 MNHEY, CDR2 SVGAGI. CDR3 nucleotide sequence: TGTGCCAGCAGTTACCTTGACAGGGCCTATGGCTACACCTTC. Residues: CASSYLDRAYGYTF.

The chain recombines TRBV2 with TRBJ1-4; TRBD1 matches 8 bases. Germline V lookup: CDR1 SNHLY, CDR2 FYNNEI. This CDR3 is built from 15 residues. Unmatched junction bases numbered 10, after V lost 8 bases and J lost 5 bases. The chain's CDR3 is CASSDRGGVNEKLFF. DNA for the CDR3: TGTGCCAGCTCTGACAGGGGAGGCGTGAATGAAAAACTGTTTTTT.

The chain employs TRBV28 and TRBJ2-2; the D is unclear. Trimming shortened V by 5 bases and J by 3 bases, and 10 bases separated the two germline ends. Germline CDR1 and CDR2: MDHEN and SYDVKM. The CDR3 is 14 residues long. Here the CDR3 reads CASSATYYTGELFF. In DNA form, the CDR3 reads TGTGCCAGCAGTGCGACTTACTACACCGGGGAGCTGTTTTTT.

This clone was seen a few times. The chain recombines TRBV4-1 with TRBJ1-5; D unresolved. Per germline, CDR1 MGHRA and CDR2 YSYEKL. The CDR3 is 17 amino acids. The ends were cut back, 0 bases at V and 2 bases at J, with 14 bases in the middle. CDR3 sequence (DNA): TGCGCCAGCAGCCAAGACAGGAAGCTGAGGGGCAATCAGCCCCAGCATTTT. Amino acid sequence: CASSQDRKLRGNQPQHF.

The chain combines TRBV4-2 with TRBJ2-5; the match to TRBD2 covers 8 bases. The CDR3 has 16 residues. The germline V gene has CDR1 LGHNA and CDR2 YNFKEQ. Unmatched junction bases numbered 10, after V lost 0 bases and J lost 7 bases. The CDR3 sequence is CASSQDTSGSFVTQYF. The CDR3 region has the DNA TGTGCCAGCAGCCAAGATACCAGCGGGAGTTTCGTGACCCAGTACTTC.

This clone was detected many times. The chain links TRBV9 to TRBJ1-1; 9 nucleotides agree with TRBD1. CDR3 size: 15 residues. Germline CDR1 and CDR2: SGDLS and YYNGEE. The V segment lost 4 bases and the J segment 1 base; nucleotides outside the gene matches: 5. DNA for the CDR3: TGTGCCAGCAGCCCTAGACAGGGGGGGAACACTGAAGCTTTCTTT. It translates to CASSPRQGGNTEAFF. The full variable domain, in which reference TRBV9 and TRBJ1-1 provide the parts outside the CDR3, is DSGVTQTPKHLITATGQRVTLRCSPRSGDLSVYWYQQSLDQGLQFLIQYYNGEERAKGNILERFSAQQFPDLHSELNLSSLELGDSALYFCASSPRQGGNTEAFFGQGTRLTVV.

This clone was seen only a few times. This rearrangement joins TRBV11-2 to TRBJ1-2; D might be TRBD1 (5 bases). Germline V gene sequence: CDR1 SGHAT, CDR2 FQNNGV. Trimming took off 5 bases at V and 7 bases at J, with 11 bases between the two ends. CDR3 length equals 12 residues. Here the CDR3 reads CASSLDGGGYTF. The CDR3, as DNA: TGTGCCAGCAGCCTCGACGGGGGTGGCTACACCTTC.

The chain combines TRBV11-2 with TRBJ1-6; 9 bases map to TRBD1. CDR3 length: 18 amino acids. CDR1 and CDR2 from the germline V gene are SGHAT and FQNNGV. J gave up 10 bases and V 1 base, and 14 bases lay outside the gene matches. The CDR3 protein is CASSLASWGTGSVSPLHF. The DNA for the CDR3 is TGTGCCAGCAGCTTAGCCTCCTGGGGGACAGGGAGCGTCTCACCCCTCCACTTT.

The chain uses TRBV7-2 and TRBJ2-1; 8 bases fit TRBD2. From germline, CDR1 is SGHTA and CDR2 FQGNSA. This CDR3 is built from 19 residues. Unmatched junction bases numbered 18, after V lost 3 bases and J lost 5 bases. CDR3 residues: CASSLINSFRLARNNEQFF. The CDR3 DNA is TGTGCCAGCAGCTTGATTAATTCTTTTCGACTAGCGAGAAACAATGAGCAGTTCTTC.

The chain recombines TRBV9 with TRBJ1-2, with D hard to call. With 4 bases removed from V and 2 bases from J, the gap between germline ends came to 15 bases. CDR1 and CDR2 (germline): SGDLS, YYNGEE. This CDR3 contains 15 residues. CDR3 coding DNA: TGTGCCAGCAGCCCAAGCGGCGGACGGAACTATGGCTACACCTTC. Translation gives CASSPSGGRNYGYTF.

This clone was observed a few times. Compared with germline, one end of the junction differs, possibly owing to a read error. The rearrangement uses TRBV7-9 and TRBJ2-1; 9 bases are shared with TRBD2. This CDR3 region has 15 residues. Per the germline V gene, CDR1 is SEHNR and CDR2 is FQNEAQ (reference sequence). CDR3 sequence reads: CASTLAGAKINEQFF. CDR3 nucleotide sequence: TGTGCCAGCACCTTAGCGGGAGCGAAAATTAATGAGCAGTTCTTC.

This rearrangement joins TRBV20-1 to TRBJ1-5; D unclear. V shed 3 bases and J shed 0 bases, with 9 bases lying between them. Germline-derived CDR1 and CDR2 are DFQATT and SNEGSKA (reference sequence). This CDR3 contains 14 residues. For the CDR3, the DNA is TGCAGTGCTAGTGGAGTATATAGCAATCAGCCCCAGCATTTT. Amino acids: CSASGVYSNQPQHF.

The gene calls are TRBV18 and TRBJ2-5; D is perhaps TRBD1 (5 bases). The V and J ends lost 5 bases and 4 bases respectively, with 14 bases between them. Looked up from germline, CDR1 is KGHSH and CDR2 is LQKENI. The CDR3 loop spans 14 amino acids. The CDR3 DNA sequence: TGTGCCAGCTCATCCTTACAGGTCGGAGAGACCCAGTACTTC. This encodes CASSSLQVGETQYF.

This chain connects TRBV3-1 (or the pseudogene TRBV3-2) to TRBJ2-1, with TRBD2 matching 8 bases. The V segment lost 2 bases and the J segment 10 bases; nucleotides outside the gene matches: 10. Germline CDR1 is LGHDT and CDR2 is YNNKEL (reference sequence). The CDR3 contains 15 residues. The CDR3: CASSQPGLVSSEQFF. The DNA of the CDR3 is TGTGCCAGCAGCCAACCGGGACTAGTATCATCCGAGCAGTTCTTC.

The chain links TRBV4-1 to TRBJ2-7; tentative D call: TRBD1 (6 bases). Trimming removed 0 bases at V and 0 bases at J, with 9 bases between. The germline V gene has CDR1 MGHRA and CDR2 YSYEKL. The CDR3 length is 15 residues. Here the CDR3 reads CASSQEDRNSYEQYF. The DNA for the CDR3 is TGCGCCAGCAGCCAAGAGGACAGAAACTCCTACGAGCAGTACTTC.

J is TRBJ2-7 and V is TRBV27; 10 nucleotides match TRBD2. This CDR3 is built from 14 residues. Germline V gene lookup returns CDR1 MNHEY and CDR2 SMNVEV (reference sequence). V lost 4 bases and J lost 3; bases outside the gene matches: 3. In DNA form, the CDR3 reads TGTGCCAGCAGTTCTAGCGGGAGCTACTACGAGCAGTACTTC. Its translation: CASSSSGSYYEQYF.

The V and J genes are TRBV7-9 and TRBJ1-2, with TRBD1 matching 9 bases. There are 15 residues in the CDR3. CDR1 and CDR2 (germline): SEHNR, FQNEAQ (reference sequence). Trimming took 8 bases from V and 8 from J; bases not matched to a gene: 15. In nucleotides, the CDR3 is TGTGCCAGCTCATCATCGGACAGGGGATTGGAGGGCTACACCTTC. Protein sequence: CASSSSDRGLEGYTF.

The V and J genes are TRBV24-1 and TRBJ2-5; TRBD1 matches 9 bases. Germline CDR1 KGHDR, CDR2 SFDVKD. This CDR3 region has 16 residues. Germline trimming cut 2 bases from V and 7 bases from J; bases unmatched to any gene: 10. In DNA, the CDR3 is TGTGCCACCAGTGATTCCGGACAGGGGTTGAGGGGGACCCAGTACTTC. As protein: CATSDSGQGLRGTQYF.

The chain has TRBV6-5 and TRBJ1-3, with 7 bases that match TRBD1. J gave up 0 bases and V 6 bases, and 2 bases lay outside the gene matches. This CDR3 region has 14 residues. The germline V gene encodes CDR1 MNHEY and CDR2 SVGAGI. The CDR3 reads CASRPGGSGNTIYF. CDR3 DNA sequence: TGTGCCAGCAGACCAGGGGGCTCTGGAAACACCATATATTTT.

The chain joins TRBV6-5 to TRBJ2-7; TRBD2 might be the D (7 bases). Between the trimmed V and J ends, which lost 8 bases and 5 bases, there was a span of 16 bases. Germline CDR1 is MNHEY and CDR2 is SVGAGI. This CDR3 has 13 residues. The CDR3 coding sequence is TGTGCCAGCTCTGGGGGGGCCCGAAACGAGCAGTACTTC. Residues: CASSGGARNEQYF.

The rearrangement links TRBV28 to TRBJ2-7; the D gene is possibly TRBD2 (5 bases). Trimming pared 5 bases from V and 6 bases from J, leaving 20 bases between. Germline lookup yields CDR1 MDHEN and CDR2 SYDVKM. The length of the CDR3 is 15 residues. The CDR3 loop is CASSRNEGRIGEQYF. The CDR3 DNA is TGTGCCAGCAGTAGGAACGAGGGTCGGATCGGCGAGCAGTACTTC.

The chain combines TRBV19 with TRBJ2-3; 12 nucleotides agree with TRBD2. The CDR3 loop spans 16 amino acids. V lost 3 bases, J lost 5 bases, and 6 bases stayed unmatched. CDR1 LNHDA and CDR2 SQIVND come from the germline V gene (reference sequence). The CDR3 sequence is CASSIGLAGGVDTQYF. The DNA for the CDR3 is TGTGCCAGTAGTATCGGTCTAGCGGGAGGGGTAGATACGCAGTATTTT.

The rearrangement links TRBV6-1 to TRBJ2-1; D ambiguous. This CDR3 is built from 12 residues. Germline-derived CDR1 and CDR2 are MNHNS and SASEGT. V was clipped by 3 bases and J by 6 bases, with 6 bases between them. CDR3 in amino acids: CASSDHFNEQFF. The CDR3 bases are TGTGCCAGCAGTGATCACTTCAATGAGCAGTTCTTC.

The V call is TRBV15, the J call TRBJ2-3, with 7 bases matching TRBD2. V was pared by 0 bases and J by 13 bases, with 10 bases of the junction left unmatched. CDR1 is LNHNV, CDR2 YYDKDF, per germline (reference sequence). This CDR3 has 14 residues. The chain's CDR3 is CATSRESLSGKEYF. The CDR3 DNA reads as TGTGCCACCAGCAGAGAATCGCTCAGCGGGAAGGAGTATTTT.

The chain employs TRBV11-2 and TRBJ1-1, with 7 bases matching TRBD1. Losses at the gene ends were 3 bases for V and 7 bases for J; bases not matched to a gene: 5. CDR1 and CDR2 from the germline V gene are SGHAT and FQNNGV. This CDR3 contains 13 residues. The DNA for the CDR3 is TGTGCCAGCAGCTTCGGAGGGGGCATTGAAGCTTTCTTT. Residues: CASSFGGGIEAFF.

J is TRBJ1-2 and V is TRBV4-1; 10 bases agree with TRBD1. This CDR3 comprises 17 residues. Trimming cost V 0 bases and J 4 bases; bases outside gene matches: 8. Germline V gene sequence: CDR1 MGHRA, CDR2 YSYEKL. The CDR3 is CASSQDPRQGAGYGYTF. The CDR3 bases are TGCGCCAGCAGCCAAGACCCCCGACAGGGGGCGGGCTATGGCTACACCTTC.

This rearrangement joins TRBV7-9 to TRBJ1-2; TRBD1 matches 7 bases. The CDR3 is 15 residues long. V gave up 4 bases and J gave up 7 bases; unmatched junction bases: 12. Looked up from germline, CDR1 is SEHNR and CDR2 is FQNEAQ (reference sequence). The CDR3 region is CASSSGPKTGSGYTF. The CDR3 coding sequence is TGTGCCAGCAGCTCGGGCCCGAAGACAGGGAGTGGCTACACCTTC.

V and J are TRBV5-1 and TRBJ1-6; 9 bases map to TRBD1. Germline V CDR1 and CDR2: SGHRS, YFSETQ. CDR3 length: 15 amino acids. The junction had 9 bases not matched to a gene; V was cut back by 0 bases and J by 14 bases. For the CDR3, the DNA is TGCGCCAGCAGCTTGGGGGACAGGGAGAGAGGGGCCCTCCACTTT. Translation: CASSLGDRERGALHF.

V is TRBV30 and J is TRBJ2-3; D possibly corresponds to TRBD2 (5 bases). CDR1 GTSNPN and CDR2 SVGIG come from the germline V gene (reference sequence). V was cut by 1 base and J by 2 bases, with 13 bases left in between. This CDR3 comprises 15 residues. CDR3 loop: CAWSGGAVPTDTQYF. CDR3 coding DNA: TGTGCCTGGAGTGGGGGAGCGGTCCCCACAGATACGCAGTATTTT.